Listed below are T cell receptor beta chains from one sample, sequenced in a study of cytomegalovirus exposure and HLA in healthy donors. Some clones are missing from TCRdb's copy, which holds only in-frame ones; the method was immunoSEQ multiplex PCR. The sample carries under 200,000 clones, around 84% recorded once. The sample taken for sequencing was PBMCs. These receptors all stem from a young woman in good health and CMV-seronegative. Both conserved end residues are trimmed from each CDR3. Fields, in order: clone size, J gene, V gene, CDR3 protein. Clone size, where shown, is once, few, many, or a class for clones that have expanded.

abundance: NA
j_gene: TRBJ2-1
v_gene: TRBV6-1
CDR3aa: ASSEASGDPYNEQF

abundance: NA
j_gene: TRBJ1-5
v_gene: TRBV4-3
CDR3aa: ASSQETGGYGYQPQH

abundance: NA
j_gene: TRBJ1-1
v_gene: TRBV29-1
CDR3aa: SVAYGKVEAF

abundance: few
j_gene: TRBJ2-5
v_gene: TRBV4-1
CDR3aa: ASSRSTSEETQY

abundance: NA
j_gene: TRBJ2-1
v_gene: TRBV15
CDR3aa: ATSRDRGLAVNRDNEQF

abundance: NA
j_gene: TRBJ1-5
v_gene: TRBV27
CDR3aa: ASSLKAGSQPQH

abundance: once
j_gene: TRBJ2-5
v_gene: TRBV30
CDR3aa: AWRGGPLGETQY

abundance: few
j_gene: TRBJ1-4
v_gene: TRBV7-9
CDR3aa: ASSPQVNEKLF

abundance: NA
j_gene: TRBJ1-1
v_gene: TRBV19
CDR3aa: ASSQGDRSTEAF

abundance: NA
j_gene: TRBJ1-2
v_gene: TRBV6-1
CDR3aa: ASRADREPNYGYT

abundance: NA
j_gene: TRBJ2-7
v_gene: TRBV7-2
CDR3aa: ASSLGTRRTEQY

abundance: NA
j_gene: TRBJ1-1
v_gene: TRBV2
CDR3aa: ASSGLGQWSF

abundance: NA
j_gene: TRBJ2-1
v_gene: TRBV9
CDR3aa: ASSVAPTGGRRIGGYNEQF

abundance: NA
j_gene: TRBJ1-1
v_gene: TRBV10-2
CDR3aa: ASSLQGRFGTEAF

abundance: NA
j_gene: TRBJ1-5
v_gene: TRBV18
CDR3aa: ASSPRDGGNQPQH

abundance: NA
j_gene: TRBJ2-5
v_gene: TRBV10-3
CDR3aa: AISESGKETQY

abundance: few
j_gene: TRBJ1-4
v_gene: TRBV4-3
CDR3aa: ASSQEGGGANEKLF

abundance: NA
j_gene: TRBJ1-4
v_gene: TRBV19
CDR3aa: ASSTDRGRGDNEKLF

abundance: NA
j_gene: TRBJ1-2
v_gene: TRBV11-3
CDR3aa: ASSYRDRGYT

abundance: NA
j_gene: TRBJ2-3
v_gene: TRBV19
CDR3aa: ASSQDGTSGTDTQY

abundance: NA
j_gene: TRBJ1-4
v_gene: TRBV28
CDR3aa: ASSSGLDRGGEKLF

abundance: NA
j_gene: TRBJ2-2
v_gene: TRBV6-5
CDR3aa: ASSYSDYHRELF

abundance: NA
j_gene: TRBJ2-5
v_gene: TRBV9
CDR3aa: ASSVGSAVGGETQY

abundance: NA
j_gene: TRBJ1-6
v_gene: TRBV5-8
CDR3aa: ASSLDRDRVPYNSPLH

abundance: NA
j_gene: TRBJ2-3
v_gene: TRBV30
CDR3aa: AGTLGGDTQY

abundance: NA
j_gene: TRBJ1-1
v_gene: TRBV6-6
CDR3aa: ASKTGNSNTEAF

abundance: NA
j_gene: TRBJ1-2
v_gene: TRBV5-4
CDR3aa: ASSEQGIGYT

abundance: few
j_gene: TRBJ1-2
v_gene: TRBV29-1
CDR3aa: AGGGEDYGYT

abundance: NA
j_gene: TRBJ2-7
v_gene: TRBV6-5
CDR3aa: ASSVGLAGSNEQY

abundance: NA
j_gene: TRBJ2-1
v_gene: TRBV10-2
CDR3aa: ASSEGSGSSYNEQF

abundance: NA
j_gene: TRBJ2-3
v_gene: TRBV30
CDR3aa: AWSGTGGPNTQY